This T cell receptor (beta chain) was identified during a study of blood T cell repertoires in COVID-19. The method was immunoSEQ multiplex PCR; TCRdb's version includes in-frame clones alone and lacks a portion of them. The table records almost 200,000 clones, 70% to 90% of them present only once. With 1 base removed from V and 7 bases from J, the gap between germline ends came to 14 bases. Germline assignment: CDR1 MDHEN and CDR2 SYDVKM. CDR3 length: 15 amino acids. The TCR comes from a woman in her seventies with acute or convalescent COVID-19. The J gene is TRBJ2-1, the V gene TRBV28; D possibly corresponds to TRBD1 (7 bases). Sequencing used peripheral blood. CDR3 nucleotide sequence: TGTGCCAGCAGTTTATTAGGGGGCGCGGGGAATGAGCAGTTCTTC. It encodes CASSLLGGAGNEQFF. The full variable domain, rest sourced from reference TRBV28 and TRBJ2-1, is DVKVTQSSRYLVKRTGEKVFLECVQDMDHENMFWYRQDPGLGLRLIYFSYDVKMKEKGDIPEGYSVSREKKERFSLILESASTNQTSMYLCASSLLGGAGNEQFFGPGTRLTVL.